This is a list of T cell receptor beta chains from one sample in a study of control samples from healthy donors and cancer patients. Method: immunoSEQ multiplex PCR; TCRdb's copy keeps in-frame clones and lacks some. Here the sample spans 150,000 to 200,000 clones, 70% to 90% being singletons. Sequences were obtained from blood. All receptors come from a woman under 40 in good health. Each CDR3 is given without its conserved first and last residue. Not every row has a clone size; where given, it reads once, few, many or a size class.

v_call	j_call	clone_size	cdr3_aa
TRBV7-8	TRBJ2-1	-	ASSDARSASSYNEQF
TRBV19	TRBJ2-6	-	EGSGANVLT
TRBV10-1	TRBJ2-3	-	ASSESAGGGTDTQY
TRBV19	TRBJ2-7	-	ASSIGGGGQAYEQY
TRBV2	TRBJ2-3	-	ASSEAAGGATQY
TRBV6-5	TRBJ1-2	-	ASSYQTGFGYT
TRBV3-1/TRBV3-2	TRBJ2-4	-	ASSQEPTVQNIQY
TRBV6-5	TRBJ1-3	once	ASKDGNTIY
TRBV3-1/TRBV3-2	TRBJ2-5	-	ASSQAWETQY
TRBV3-1/TRBV3-2	TRBJ1-1	-	ASSHKIGTEAF
TRBV6-2/TRBV6-3	TRBJ2-1	few	ASSWRLANEQF
TRBV2	TRBJ1-4	-	ASSEDWGNEKLF
TRBV25-1	TRBJ1-2	few	ASSRGSGYT
TRBV10-3	TRBJ1-2	-	AISETLDSTRSGYT
TRBV15	TRBJ1-1	-	ATSRDRAPRGTEAF
TRBV10-3	TRBJ1-4	-	AIRGGFTTNEKLF
TRBV6-5	TRBJ1-6	few	ASTPGQNSPLH
TRBV7-9	TRBJ2-3	-	ASSPDTDTQY
TRBV19	TRBJ2-3	-	ASSPRVFGTDTQY
TRBV10-1	TRBJ2-7	once	AGICYEQY
TRBV27	TRBJ1-3	-	ASTGGGNTIY
TRBV5-6	TRBJ2-4	-	ASSWGTGKNIQY
TRBV27	TRBJ2-1	once	ASSWGTGSYNEQF
TRBV5-6	TRBJ2-3	-	ASSLAGRGTSTDTQY
TRBV7-9	TRBJ2-2	-	ASTPPGPSTGELF
TRBV10-3	TRBJ2-3	-	AISAPSGGAFVGHPTDTQY
TRBV3-1/TRBV3-2	TRBJ2-1	-	ASSQGPSYGSQYEQF
TRBV24-1	TRBJ2-1	-	ATSDRSTVYNEQF
TRBV10-3	TRBJ2-3	-	AISEGRRGDTQY
TRBV27	TRBJ2-7	-	ASRWTGSPTYEQY
TRBV7-9	TRBJ1-1	-	ASSLGGSWNSMNTEAF
TRBV21-1	TRBJ2-7	once	ASSKETSGSGYEQY
TRBV24-1	TRBJ2-2	-	ATSAERSGVSGELF
TRBV7-9	TRBJ1-6	few	ASSLGRGSPLH
TRBV4-1	TRBJ2-1	-	ASSRQGLEQF
TRBV5-1	TRBJ2-3	few	ASSLRGGISDTQY
TRBV9	TRBJ2-1	-	ASSLNNEQF
TRBV3-1/TRBV3-2	TRBJ2-7	-	ASSLPSGVEQY
TRBV28	TRBJ2-1	-	ASSLALRGGTYNEQF
TRBV2	TRBJ2-4	-	ASSRQGASKNIQY
TRBV4-2	TRBJ1-2	-	ASSLSRDRGKDGYT
TRBV7-8	TRBJ2-7	-	ASGRGMSYEQY